This T cell receptor (beta chain) came from a study of high-grade serous ovarian cancer treatment subgroups. Study background: Samples averaged about 15,000 reads and about 7,100 unique TCR beta rearrangements.

Tumor samples were obtained before definitive surgery or chemotherapy. TCRdb's table, derived via immunoSEQ multiplex PCR, lists solely in-frame clones and lacks some. The sample consists of 7,500 to 8,000 clones, less than 70% of them appearing once. V was shortened by 1 base and J by 6 bases, with 11 bases between the two germline ends. The CDR3 consists of 14 residues. Per the germline V gene, CDR1 is SGDLS and CDR2 is YYNGEE. This clone was recorded only once. No antigen is known for it. General study results and limits: Different patients shared almost no repertoire; same-patient tumors shared about 0.095 to 0.79.

The chain recombines TRBV9 with TRBJ2-1; D is unclear. Sequenced input: tumor tissue. This clonotype originated in a human donor with high-grade serous ovarian cancer. CDR3 DNA: TGTGCCAGCAGCGTAATCGCGCAGCCCAATGAGCAGTTCTTC. Translation: CASSVIAQPNEQFF.